Each of the 21 T cell receptor beta chains below was sequenced from the same sample in a study of CD8 T cells in Susac syndrome. RNA totalling about 0.45 to 1 ug underwent reverse transcription with random hexamers. From the immunoSEQ multiplex PCR reads, TCRdb called clonotypes with MiXCR, one entry per CDR3 protein. The data hold 300,000 to 350,000 distinct CDR3 sequences, with about 91% observed a single time. The specimen was CD4+ T cells from PBMCs. The receptors shown here come from a human donor with multiple sclerosis.

This sequence joins TRBV29-1 and TRBJ2-4; 7 positions match TRBD1. Germline assignment: CDR1 SQVTM and CDR2 ANQGSEA. V lost 7 bases and J lost 0; bases outside the gene matches: 21. This CDR3 region has 19 residues. The CDR3 loop is CSASRPTGTTLGAKNIQYF. The CDR3 nucleotides are TGCAGCGCCTCTAGACCGACAGGGACGACGTTGGGAGCCAAAAACATTCAGTACTTC.

CDR3 nucleotide sequence: TGCAGTGCTAGAGTACTAAATGAAAAACTGTTTTTT. Translation gives CSARVLNEKLFF. The chain recombines TRBV20-1 with TRBJ1-4; D gene unclear. The germline V gene encodes CDR1 DFQATT and CDR2 SNEGSKA (reference sequence). The CDR3 spans 12 residues. V gave up 1 base and J gave up 5 bases, with 5 bases separating them.

The chain couples TRBV7-9 to TRBJ1-1; no definite D call. The CDR3 spans 19 residues. From germline, CDR1 is SEHNR and CDR2 FQNEAQ (reference sequence). Trimming took 0 bases from V and 0 from J, leaving 20 bases between them. As DNA, the CDR3 is TGTGCCAGCAGCTTAGCTCACCACCGGGAGGCAGAATTGAACACTGAAGCTTTCTTT. This sequence encodes CASSLAHHREAELNTEAFF.

The gene calls are TRBV7-6 and TRBJ2-2; TRBD2 matches at 9 bases. The germline CDR1 and CDR2 sequences are SGHVS and FNYEAQ. V lost 8 bases to trimming and J lost 1 base; unmatched junction nucleotides: 8. This CDR3 spans 16 amino acids. DNA of the CDR3: TGTGCCAGCGGATACAGACTAGCGGTGAACACCGGGGAGCTGTTTTTT. It encodes CASGYRLAVNTGELFF.

The rearrangement joins TRBV20-1 to TRBJ2-7, with TRBD2 identical over 7 bases. Looked up from germline, CDR1 is DFQATT and CDR2 is SNEGSKA (reference sequence). The CDR3 runs to 14 residues. With V trimmed by 5 bases and J by 7 bases, 14 bases remained unmatched. CDR3 sequence (DNA): TGCAGTGCTTCCAAGCGGTCCTACGGGGGGGAGCAGTACTTC. Protein: CSASKRSYGGEQYF.

The chain uses TRBV12-3 or TRBV12-4 and TRBJ2-7; a weak D match, TRBD1 (6 bases). Trimming took off 3 bases at V and 1 base at J, with 19 bases between the two ends. The CDR3 spans 17 residues. CDR3 in DNA: TGTGCCAGCAGTTTTGAAGGGTGGGGACACCGATCCTACGAGCAGTACTTC. Translated, it gives CASSFEGWGHRSYEQYF.

V gene TRBV27 combines with J gene TRBJ2-2; TRBD2 aligns across 8 bases. This CDR3 spans 17 amino acids. V lost 5 bases and J lost 4; bases outside the gene matches: 12. Germline V gives CDR1 MNHEY, CDR2 SMNVEV (reference sequence). CDR3 sequence reads: CASSGSVGLAGTGELFF. The CDR3 DNA follows: TGTGCCAGCAGTGGTTCGGTTGGCCTAGCGGGCACCGGGGAGCTGTTTTTT.

The gene calls are TRBV2 and TRBJ1-4; maybe TRBD1 (6 bases). Trimming left V 1 base short and J 7 bases short, with 13 bases between. The CDR3 is 15 amino acids. Germline values: CDR1 SNHLY, CDR2 FYNNEI. CDR3 in amino acids: CASSEEGGALEKLFF. CDR3 nucleotides: TGTGCCAGCAGTGAAGAGGGGGGGGCGCTTGAAAAACTGTTTTTT.

This clonotype was counted a single time. V gene TRBV19 combines with J gene TRBJ1-4, with 7 bases matching TRBD1. The CDR3 has 14 amino acids. CDR1 is LNHDA and CDR2 is SQIVND in the germline V gene (reference sequence). With V trimmed by 8 bases and J by 7 bases, 10 bases remained unmatched. Here the CDR3 reads CASRYLQGSEKLFF. CDR3 in DNA: TGTGCCAGTCGTTACCTACAGGGGAGTGAAAAACTGTTTTTT.

V is TRBV7-3 and J is TRBJ2-2; 9 positions agree with TRBD1. This CDR3 comprises 16 residues. Germline loops: CDR1 SGHTA, CDR2 FQGTGA. The J segment lost 8 bases and the V segment lost 4 bases, leaving 11 bases of the junction unmatched. CDR3 residues: CASSSPDRGGSGELFF. Here the CDR3 DNA reads TGTGCCAGCAGCTCCCCGGACAGGGGAGGGTCAGGGGAGCTGTTTTTT.

This sequence joins TRBV29-1 and TRBJ2-3, with TRBD2 identical over 15 bases. Germline loops: CDR1 SQVTM, CDR2 ANQGSEA. The CDR3 length is 16 residues. Losses at the gene ends were 6 bases for V and 0 bases for J; bases not matched to a gene: 4. The CDR3 coding sequence is TGCAGCGTCGCAGGACTAGCGGGAGGGAGCACAGATACGCAGTATTTT. Its translation is CSVAGLAGGSTDTQYF.

Worth noting for this clonotype: One end of the junction varies from germline; a read error may be responsible. The chain employs TRBV4-2 and TRBJ1-6; D gene unclear. Germline V lookup: CDR1 LGHNA, CDR2 YNFKEQ. The CDR3 length is 18 residues. For the CDR3, the DNA is TGTGCCAGCAGCCAAGGGGAGGGCCGATGGTCCTATAATTCACCCCTCCATTTT. Its translation is CASSQGEGRWSYNSPLHF.

J is TRBJ2-1 and V is TRBV2; D may be TRBD2 (6 bases). Trimming pared 8 bases from V and 5 bases from J, leaving 13 bases between. This CDR3 has 13 residues. Germline CDR1 SNHLY, CDR2 FYNNEI. CDR3 bases: TGTGCCAGCGGGACTGGGGGAGACAATGAGCAGTTCTTC. This gives the protein CASGTGGDNEQFF.

V is TRBV7-2 and J is TRBJ2-3; the D gene is possibly TRBD2 (5 bases). Germline values: CDR1 SGHTA, CDR2 FQGNSA. Trimming left V 5 bases short and J 5 bases short, with 14 bases between. This CDR3 is 14 amino acids long. CDR3 region: CASSPVGSVDTQYF. As DNA, the CDR3 is TGTGCCAGCAGCCCTGTAGGGAGTGTAGATACGCAGTATTTT.

This chain links TRBV5-6 with TRBJ2-5, with 7 bases that match TRBD2. The germline V gene encodes CDR1 SGHDT and CDR2 YYEEEE. Unmatched junction bases numbered 8, after V lost 2 bases and J lost 4 bases. The CDR3 length is 15 residues. The CDR3 DNA reads TGTGCCAGCAGCTTTGGGGGGGAGGGTCGAGAGACCCAGTACTTC. Its translation is CASSFGGEGRETQYF.

This chain joins TRBV25-1 and TRBJ2-5; TRBD1 matches 7 bases. Germline loops: CDR1 MGHDK, CDR2 SYGVNS. Losses at the gene ends were 5 bases for V and 4 bases for J; bases not matched to a gene: 7. The CDR3 totals 14 residues. CDR3 sequence reads: CASSRGGGRETQYF. The CDR3 DNA follows: TGTGCCAGCAGTAGAGGGGGCGGCCGAGAGACCCAGTACTTC.

V gene TRBV20-1 combines with J gene TRBJ2-5; D remains unclear. V lost 4 bases and J 3 bases, leaving 12 bases between the germline ends. CDR1 and CDR2 (germline): DFQATT, SNEGSKA (reference sequence). The CDR3 sequence is 13 residues long. CDR3: CSANPVREETQYF. As DNA, the CDR3 is TGCAGTGCTAACCCCGTCCGGGAAGAGACCCAGTACTTC.

The rearrangement uses TRBV5-1 and TRBJ2-1, with D tentatively TRBD2 (6 bases). Looked up from germline, CDR1 is SGHRS and CDR2 is YFSETQ. Trimming removed 3 bases at V and 5 bases at J, with 12 bases between. CDR3 size: 14 residues. The CDR3 is CASSSPGTHNEQFF. The CDR3 nucleotides read TGCGCCAGCAGCTCCCCCGGGACTCACAATGAGCAGTTCTTC.

The CDR3 protein is CASRLGQIENTEAFF. The DNA of the CDR3 is TGTGCCAGCAGATTGGGTCAAATCGAGAACACTGAAGCTTTCTTT. The genes are TRBV2 and TRBJ1-1, with D hard to call. Germline V gene data show CDR1 as SNHLY and CDR2 as FYNNEI. Between the trimmed V and J ends, which lost 6 bases and 1 base, there was a span of 15 bases. The CDR3 consists of 15 residues.

The V gene is TRBV20-1, the J gene TRBJ2-5; 7 bases line up with TRBD2. Germline CDR1 DFQATT, CDR2 SNEGSKA (reference sequence). The junction had 11 bases not matched to a gene; V was cut back by 5 bases and J by 5 bases. The CDR3 covers 14 residues. This CDR3 is CSAPPTSPRETQYF. In nucleotides, the CDR3 is TGCAGTGCTCCACCGACTAGCCCCAGGGAGACCCAGTACTTC.

The chain recombines TRBV15 with TRBJ1-1; D gene unclear. The CDR3 runs 14 residues. Germline loops: CDR1 LNHNV, CDR2 YYDKDF (reference sequence). The V end was cut by 0 bases, the J end by 2 bases, with 7 bases between. CDR3 residues: CATSRESVNTEAFF. CDR3 sequence (DNA): TGTGCCACCAGCAGAGAATCAGTCAACACTGAAGCTTTCTTT.